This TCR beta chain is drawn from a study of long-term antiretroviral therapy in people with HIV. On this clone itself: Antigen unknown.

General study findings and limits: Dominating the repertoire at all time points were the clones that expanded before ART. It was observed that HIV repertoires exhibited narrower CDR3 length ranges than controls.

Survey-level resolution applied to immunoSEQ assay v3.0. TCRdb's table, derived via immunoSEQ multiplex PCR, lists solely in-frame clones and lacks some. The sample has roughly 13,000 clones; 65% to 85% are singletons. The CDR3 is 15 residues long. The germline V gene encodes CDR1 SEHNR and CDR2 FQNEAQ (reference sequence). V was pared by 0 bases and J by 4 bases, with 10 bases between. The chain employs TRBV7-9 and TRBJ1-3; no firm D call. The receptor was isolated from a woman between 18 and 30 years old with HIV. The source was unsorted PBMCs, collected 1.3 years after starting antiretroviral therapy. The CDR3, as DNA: TGTGCCAGCAGCTTAGCCGTTTCATCAGGAAACACCATATATTTT. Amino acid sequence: CASSLAVSSGNTIYF.